This T cell receptor (beta chain) was recovered during a study of cytomegalovirus exposure and HLA in healthy donors. PCR involved 60 Vbeta and 13 Jbeta primers. Repertoires were generated with immunoSEQ multiplex PCR, while TCRdb's copy carries only in-frame clones and drops some. The sample holds about 160,000 clones, roughly 80% seen once. This clone was detected only a few times. CDR1 MGHRA and CDR2 YSYEKL come from the germline V gene. This CDR3 has 15 residues. Trimming at V came to 4 bases and at J to 5 bases, leaving 9 bases not matched to a gene. This clonotype was sampled from a woman aged 25 to 45 in good health and CMV-seronegative. V is TRBV4-1 and J is TRBJ2-7; 9 bases align to TRBD1. The specimen sequenced was PBMCs. The CDR3 DNA follows: TGCGCCAGCAGCCTTCGGACAGGGGAAAGCAACGAGCAGTACTTC. Translated: CASSLRTGESNEQYF.